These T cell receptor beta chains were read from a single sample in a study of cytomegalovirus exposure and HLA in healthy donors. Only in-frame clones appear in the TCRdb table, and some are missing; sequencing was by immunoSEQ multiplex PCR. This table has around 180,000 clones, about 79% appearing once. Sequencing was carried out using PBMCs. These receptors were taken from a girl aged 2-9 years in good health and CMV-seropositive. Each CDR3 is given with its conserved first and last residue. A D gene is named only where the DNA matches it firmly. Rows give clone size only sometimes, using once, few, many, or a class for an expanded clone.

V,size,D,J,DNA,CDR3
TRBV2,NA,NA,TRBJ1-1,TGTGCCATACAAAATAAACTGAACACTGAAGCTTTCTTT,CAIQNKLNTEAFF
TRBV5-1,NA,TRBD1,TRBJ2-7,TGCGCCAGCAGCTTGAGCCTACAGGGGCACTCTTACGAGCAGTACTTC,CASSLSLQGHSYEQYF
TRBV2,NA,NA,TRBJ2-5,TGTGCCAGCGCTGATGCGGGGCCGGGGGAGACCCAGTACTTC,CASADAGPGETQYF
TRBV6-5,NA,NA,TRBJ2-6,TGTGCCAGCAGTTACTCCCGAGGCTCCGGGGCCAACGTCCTGACTTTC,CASSYSRGSGANVLTF
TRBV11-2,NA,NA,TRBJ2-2,TGTGCCAGCAGCTTAGCAGGTTCCCACGGGGAGCTGTTTTTT,CASSLAGSHGELFF
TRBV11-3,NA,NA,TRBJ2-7,TGTGCCAGCAGCTTTGCTATGACAGGAACCTCCTACGAGCAGTACTTC,CASSFAMTGTSYEQYF
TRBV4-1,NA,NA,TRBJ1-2,TGCGCCAGCAGCCAGGCCCAGGGAGGGCCCTACTATGGCTACACCTTC,CASSQAQGGPYYGYTF
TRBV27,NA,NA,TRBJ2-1,TGTGCCAGCAGTTTCTTCGGGGATTACAATGAGCAGTTCTTC,CASSFFGDYNEQFF
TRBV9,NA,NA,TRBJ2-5,TGTGCCAGCAGCGTAGATGGCCAGCGACAAGAGACCCAGTACTTC,CASSVDGQRQETQYF
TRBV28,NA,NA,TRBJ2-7,TGTGCCAGCACCGTGACGGGTGACGAGCAGTACTTC,CASTVTGDEQYF
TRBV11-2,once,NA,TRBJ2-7,TGTGCCAGCAGCTTAGAGGCGATGGGCAGGAGGGAGCAGTACTTC,CASSLEAMGRREQYF
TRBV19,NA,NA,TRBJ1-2,TGTGCCAGTACCCCATCCGGACTTGAGGGCTACACCTTC,CASTPSGLEGYTF
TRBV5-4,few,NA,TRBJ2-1,TGTGCCAGCAGGGACTACTACAATGAGCAGTTCTTC,CASRDYYNEQFF
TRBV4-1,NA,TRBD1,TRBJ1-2,TGCGTCAGCACCTACCTAGGACAGGGGGCGAACTATGGCTACACCTTC,CVSTYLGQGANYGYTF
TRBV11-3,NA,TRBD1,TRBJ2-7,TGTGCCAGCAGCTTAGGTACAGGGGGAACCTACGAGCAGTACTTC,CASSLGTGGTYEQYF
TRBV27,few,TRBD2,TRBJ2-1,TGTGCCAGCAGTTCGGGGGGGCTTTTAAATGAGCAGTTCTTC,CASSSGGLLNEQFF
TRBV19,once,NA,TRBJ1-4,TGTGCCAGTAGCCCTGTAGGGGGTTTGACTGAAAAACTGTTTTTT,CASSPVGGLTEKLFF
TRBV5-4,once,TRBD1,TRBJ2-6,TGTGCCAGCGGGACAGGGACCTCCACTGGGGCCAACGTCCTGACTTTC,CASGTGTSTGANVLTF
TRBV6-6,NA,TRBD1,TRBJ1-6,TGTGCCAGCAGTTACGACAGGGGTTCACCCCTCCACTTT,CASSYDRGSPLHF
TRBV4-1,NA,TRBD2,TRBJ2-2,TGCGCCAGCAGACAGCGGGAGGCCAACACCGGGGAGCTGTTTTTT,CASRQREANTGELFF
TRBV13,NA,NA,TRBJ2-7,TGTGCCAGCAGCTACGGACAGAACTACGAGCAGTACTTC,CASSYGQNYEQYF
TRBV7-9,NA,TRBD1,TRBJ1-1,TGTGCCAGCAGCTTGACAGGGGGCGCAGGAGTGGCCACTGAAGCTTTCTTT,CASSLTGGAGVATEAFF
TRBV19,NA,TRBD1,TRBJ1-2,TGTGCCAGTAGTATAGGGACAGGGTTATATGGCTACACCTTC,CASSIGTGLYGYTF
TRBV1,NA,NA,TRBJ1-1,TGCACCAGCAGCCAATCCGACAAGGGGGAGACAGAGAAGAACACTGAAGCTTTCTTT,CTSSQSDKGETEKNTEAFF
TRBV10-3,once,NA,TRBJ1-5,TGTGCCATCAGTGAGTATGCACAAGATCAGCCCCAGCATTTT,CAISEYAQDQPQHF
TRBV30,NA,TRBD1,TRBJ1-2,TGTGCCTCAACCCAAACGACAGGGGGCCATGGCTACACCTTC,CASTQTTGGHGYTF
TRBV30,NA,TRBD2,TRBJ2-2,TGTGCCTGGACTAGCGGGCCGAACACCGGGGAGCTGTTTTTT,CAWTSGPNTGELFF
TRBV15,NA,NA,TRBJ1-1,TGTGCCACCAGCAGCCGGGACACTGAAGCTTTCTTT,CATSSRDTEAFF
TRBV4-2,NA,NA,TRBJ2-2,TGTGCCAGCAGCCAAGGTATCCTGATGTCGGGCACCGGGGAGCTGTTTTTT,CASSQGILMSGTGELFF
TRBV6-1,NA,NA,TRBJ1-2,TGTGCCAGCAGTGAAAGATCGGCCAGGGTTTATGGCTACACCTTC,CASSERSARVYGYTF
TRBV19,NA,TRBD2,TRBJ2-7,TGTGCCAGTAGTATCTGGCTAGCGGAACCCTACGAGCAGTACTTC,CASSIWLAEPYEQYF
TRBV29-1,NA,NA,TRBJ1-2,TGCAGCGTTGAAGACCCCGGGACTTGGGGTGGCTACACCTTC,CSVEDPGTWGGYTF
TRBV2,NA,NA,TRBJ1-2,TGTGCCAGCAGTACCGACAGAAACGGCTATAGCTACACCTTC,CASSTDRNGYSYTF
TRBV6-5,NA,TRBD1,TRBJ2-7,TGTGCCAGCACACAATTGGGACAGTGGTACGAGCAGTACTTC,CASTQLGQWYEQYF
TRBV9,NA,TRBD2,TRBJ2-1,TGTGCCAGCAATAGCGGGGGGGCCTCCTCCTACAATGAGCAGTTCTTC,CASNSGGASSYNEQFF
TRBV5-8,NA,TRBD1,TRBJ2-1,TGTGCCAGCAGCTTGCCAGGGGGCGAGTTCTTC,CASSLPGGEFF
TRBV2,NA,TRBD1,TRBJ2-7,TGTGCCAGCAGTGAAATGGGACAGGGGGCGGGTGAGCAGTACTTC,CASSEMGQGAGEQYF
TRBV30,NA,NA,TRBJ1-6,TGTGCCTGGAGTGTCACAGGGATCGACTCACCCCTCCACTTT,CAWSVTGIDSPLHF
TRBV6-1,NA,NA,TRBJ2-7,TGTGCCAGCAGTTATGGCCAGTACTACGAGCAGTACTTC,CASSYGQYYEQYF
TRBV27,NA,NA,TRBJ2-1,TGTGCCAGCAGTCCCACGGGTAGCGGCTCCTACAATGAGCAGTTCTTC,CASSPTGSGSYNEQFF
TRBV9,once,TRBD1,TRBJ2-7,TGTGCCAGCAGCGTAGGGGGGACAGGGAGGAGCGAGCAGTACTTC,CASSVGGTGRSEQYF
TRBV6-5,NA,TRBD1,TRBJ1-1,TGTGCCAGCAGTTACTTCGGGACAGGGAACACTGAAGCTTTCTTT,CASSYFGTGNTEAFF
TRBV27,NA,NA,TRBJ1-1,TGTGCCAGCAGTTTATCCCCCGGGACCGCTGCGGGGGCCACTGAAGCTTTCTTT,CASSLSPGTAAGATEAFF
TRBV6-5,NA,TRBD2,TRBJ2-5,TGTGCCAGCAGTTCCGGGACTATAGAGACCCAGTACTTC,CASSSGTIETQYF
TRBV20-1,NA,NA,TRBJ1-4,TGCAGTGCTAGAGCTCGGTGCAAACTGTTTTTT,CSARARCKLFF
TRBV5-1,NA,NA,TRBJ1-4,TGCGCCAGCAGCTTGGCCGGACAGACGTCTAATGAAAAACTGTTTTTT,CASSLAGQTSNEKLFF